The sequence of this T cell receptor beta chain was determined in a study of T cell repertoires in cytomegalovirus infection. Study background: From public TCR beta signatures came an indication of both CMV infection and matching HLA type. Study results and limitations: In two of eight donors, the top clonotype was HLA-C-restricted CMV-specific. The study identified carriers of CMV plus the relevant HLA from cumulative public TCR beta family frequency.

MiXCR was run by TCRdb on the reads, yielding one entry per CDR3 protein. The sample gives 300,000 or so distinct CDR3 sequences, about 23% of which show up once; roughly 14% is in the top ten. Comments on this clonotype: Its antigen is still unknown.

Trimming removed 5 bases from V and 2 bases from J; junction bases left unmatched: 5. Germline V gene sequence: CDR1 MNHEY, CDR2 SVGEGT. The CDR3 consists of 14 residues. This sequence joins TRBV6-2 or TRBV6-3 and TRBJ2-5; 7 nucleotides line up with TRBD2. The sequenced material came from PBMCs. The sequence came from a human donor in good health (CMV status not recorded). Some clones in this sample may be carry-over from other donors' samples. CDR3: CASSPGRVQETQYF. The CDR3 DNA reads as TGTGCCAGCAGTCCTGGGAGGGTTCAAGAGACCCAGTACTTC.